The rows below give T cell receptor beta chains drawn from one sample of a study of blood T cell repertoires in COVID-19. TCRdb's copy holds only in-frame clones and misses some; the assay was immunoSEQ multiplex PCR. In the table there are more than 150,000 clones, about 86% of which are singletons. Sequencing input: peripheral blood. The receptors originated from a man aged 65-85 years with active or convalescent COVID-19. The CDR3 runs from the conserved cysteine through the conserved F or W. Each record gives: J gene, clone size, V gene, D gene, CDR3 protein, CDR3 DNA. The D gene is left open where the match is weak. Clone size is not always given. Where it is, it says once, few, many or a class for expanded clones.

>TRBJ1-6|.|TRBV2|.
CASSEQGNSPLHF
TGTGCCAGCAGTGAACAGGGAAATTCACCCCTCCACTTT
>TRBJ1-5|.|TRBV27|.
CASSLWSRGDNQPQHF
TGTGCCAGCAGTTTATGGTCCAGGGGTGACAATCAGCCCCAGCATTTT
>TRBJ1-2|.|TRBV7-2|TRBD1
CASSSQGPYGYTF
TGTGCCAGCAGCTCACAGGGGCCCTATGGCTACACCTTC
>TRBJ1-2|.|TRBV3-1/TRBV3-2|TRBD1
CASSHRQGHGYTF
TGTGCCAGCAGCCATAGACAGGGCCATGGCTACACCTTC
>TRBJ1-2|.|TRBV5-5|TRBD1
CASRATIGTGVNYGYTF
TGTGCCAGCAGGGCTACGATCGGGACAGGGGTCAACTATGGCTACACCTTC
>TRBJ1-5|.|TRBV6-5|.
CASSLRSSNQPQHF
TGTGCCAGCAGTTTGCGAAGTAGCAATCAGCCCCAGCATTTT
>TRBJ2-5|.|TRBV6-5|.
CASNRAGWETQYF
TGTGCCAGCAATCGCGCGGGTTGGGAGACCCAGTACTTC
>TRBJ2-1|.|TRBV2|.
CASSERDTEDNEQFF
TGTGCCAGCAGTGAACGGGACACCGAGGACAATGAGCAGTTCTTC
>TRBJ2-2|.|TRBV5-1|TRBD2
CASSLVVAGDAGELFF
TGCGCCAGCAGCTTGGTGGTAGCGGGAGACGCCGGGGAGCTGTTTTTT
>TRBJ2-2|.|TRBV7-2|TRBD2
CASSPNRLAGNTGELFF
TGTGCCAGCAGCCCGAACCGACTAGCGGGGAACACCGGGGAGCTGTTTTTT
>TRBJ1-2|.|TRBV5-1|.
CASSFGGRVYGYTF
TGCGCCAGCAGCTTCGGGGGGCGCGTTTATGGCTACACCTTC
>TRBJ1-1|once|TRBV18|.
CASSPWGLPEAFF
TGTGCCAGCTCACCATGGGGCCTTCCTGAAGCTTTCTTT
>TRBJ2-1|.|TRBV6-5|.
CALAGSSYNEQFF
TGTGCCCTGGCGGGGAGTTCCTACAATGAGCAGTTCTTC
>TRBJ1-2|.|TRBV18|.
CASSPPGRASNYGYTF
TGTGCCAGCTCACCTCCCGGGAGGGCCTCTAACTATGGCTACACCTTC
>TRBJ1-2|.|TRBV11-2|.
CASSLDRIAGNGYTF
TGTGCCAGCAGCTTAGATAGGATTGCAGGCAATGGCTACACCTTC
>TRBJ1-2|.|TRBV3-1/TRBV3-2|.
CASSPDIPHGYTF
TGTGCCAGCAGCCCGGACATTCCGCATGGCTACACCTTC
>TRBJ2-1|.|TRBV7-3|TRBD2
CASRKTSGSYNEQFF
TGTGCCAGCAGAAAGACTAGCGGGAGCTACAATGAGCAGTTCTTC
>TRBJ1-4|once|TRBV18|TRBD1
CASSPPGGGEKLFF
TGTGCCAGCTCACCACCTGGAGGGGGCGAAAAACTGTTTTTT
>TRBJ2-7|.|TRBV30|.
CAWGAGYEQYF
TGTGCCTGGGGGGCCGGGTACGAGCAGTACTTC
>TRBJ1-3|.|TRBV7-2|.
CASSFQGISGNTIYF
TGTGCCAGCAGCTTCCAGGGAATATCTGGAAACACCATATATTTT
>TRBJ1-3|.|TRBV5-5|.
CASSPQFLSGNTIYF
TGTGCCAGCAGCCCACAGTTTCTCTCTGGAAACACCATATATTTT
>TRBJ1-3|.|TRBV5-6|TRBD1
CASSLRGRGNTIYF
TGTGCCAGCAGCTTGAGGGGGCGCGGAAACACCATATATTTT
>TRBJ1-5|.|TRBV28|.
CASSFSPAEQPQHF
TGTGCCAGCAGTTTCTCCCCTGCGGAGCAGCCCCAGCATTTT
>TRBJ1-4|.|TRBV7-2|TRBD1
CASSPSRGNNEKLFF
TGTGCCAGCAGCCCCTCCAGGGGGAATAATGAAAAACTGTTTTTT
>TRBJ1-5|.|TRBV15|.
CATSRARAGNSGLIQPQHF
TGTGCCACCAGCAGAGCAAGGGCAGGGAATTCGGGACTAATTCAGCCCCAGCATTTT
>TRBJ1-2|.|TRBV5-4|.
CASSLTVVGNYGYTF
TGTGCCAGCAGCTTGACAGTGGTCGGTAACTATGGCTACACCTTC
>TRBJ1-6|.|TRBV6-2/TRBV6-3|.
CASSTDRTAPYNSPLHF
TGTGCCAGCAGTACCGACCGGACAGCGCCATATAATTCACCCCTCCACTTT
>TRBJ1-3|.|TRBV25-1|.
CASSRIGNTIYF
TGTGCCAGCAGCAGGATCGGAAACACCATATATTTT
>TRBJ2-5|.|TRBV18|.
CASSPNRDQETQYF
TGTGCCAGCTCCCCTAACAGGGACCAAGAGACCCAGTACTTC
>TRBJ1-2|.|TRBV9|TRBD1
CASSITGTETGYTF
TGTGCCAGCAGCATCACCGGGACAGAGACTGGCTACACCTTC
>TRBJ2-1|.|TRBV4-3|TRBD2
CASSQDPWTSGGLSYNEQFF
TGCGCCAGCAGCCAAGATCCTTGGACTAGCGGGGGCCTTTCCTACAATGAGCAGTTCTTC
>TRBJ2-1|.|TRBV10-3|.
CAIRGRYNEQFF
TGTGCCATCCGAGGAAGGTACAATGAGCAGTTCTTC
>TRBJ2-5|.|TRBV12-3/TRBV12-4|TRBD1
CASKRGPGETQYF
TGTGCCAGCAAAAGGGGGCCCGGAGAGACCCAGTACTTC
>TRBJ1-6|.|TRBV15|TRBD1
CATSQQGAYNSPLHF
TGTGCCACCAGCCAACAGGGGGCCTATAATTCACCCCTCCACTTT
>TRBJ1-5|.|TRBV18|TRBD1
CASSPDRGSNQPQHF
TGTGCCAGCTCACCAGACAGGGGTAGCAATCAGCCCCAGCATTTT
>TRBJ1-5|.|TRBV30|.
CAWGFGQSNQPQHF
TGTGCCTGGGGATTTGGACAGTCCAATCAGCCCCAGCATTTT
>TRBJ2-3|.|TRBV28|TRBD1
CASSVQGITDTQYF
TGTGCCAGCAGTGTACAGGGGATCACAGATACGCAGTATTTT
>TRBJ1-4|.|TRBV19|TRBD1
CASSSPGQANEKLFF
TGTGCCAGTAGTAGTCCGGGACAGGCTAATGAAAAACTGTTTTTT
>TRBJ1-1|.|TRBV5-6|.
CASSLGGEGMNTEAFF
TGTGCCAGCAGCTTGGGGGGTGAGGGCATGAACACTGAAGCTTTCTTT
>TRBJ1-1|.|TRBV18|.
CASSPAIMNTEAFF
TGTGCCAGCTCACCTGCGATTATGAACACTGAAGCTTTCTTT
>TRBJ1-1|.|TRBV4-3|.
CASSPWTDTEAFF
TGCGCCAGCAGCCCATGGACAGACACTGAAGCTTTCTTT
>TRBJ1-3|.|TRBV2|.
CASSTTYSSGNTIYF
TGTGCCAGCAGTACGACTTATAGCTCTGGAAACACCATATATTTT
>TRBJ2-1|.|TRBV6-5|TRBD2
CASSSTSARSYNEQFF
TGTGCCAGCAGTTCGACTAGCGCCCGATCCTACAATGAGCAGTTCTTC
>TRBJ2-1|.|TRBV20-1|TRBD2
CSASGLAGVIYNEQFF
TGCAGTGCTAGTGGACTAGCGGGAGTCATATACAATGAGCAGTTCTTC
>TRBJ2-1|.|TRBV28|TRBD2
CASRVGSSGSNEQFF
TGTGCCAGCCGAGTAGGGTCTAGCGGGAGCAATGAGCAGTTCTTC
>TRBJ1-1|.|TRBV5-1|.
CASSLGRGTEAFF
TGCGCCAGCAGCTTGGGGAGGGGCACTGAAGCTTTCTTT
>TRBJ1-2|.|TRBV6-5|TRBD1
CASSTQGQPDGYTF
TGTGCCAGCAGTACGCAGGGACAGCCTGATGGCTACACCTTC
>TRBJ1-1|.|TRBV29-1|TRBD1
CSGWGQGGSFF
TGCAGTGGGTGGGGACAGGGTGGCTCTTTCTTT
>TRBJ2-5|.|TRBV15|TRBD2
CATSRSGGRTQYF
TGTGCCACCAGCAGAAGTGGCGGGAGGACCCAGTACTTC
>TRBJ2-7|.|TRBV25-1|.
CASSEYPSAGSTREQYF
TGTGCCAGCAGTGAATATCCCTCCGCGGGATCGACTCGGGAGCAGTACTTC
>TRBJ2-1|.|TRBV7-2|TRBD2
CASSSRGGPAALGNEQFF
TGTGCCAGCAGCTCTCGGGGAGGGCCAGCGGCACTGGGTAATGAGCAGTTCTTC
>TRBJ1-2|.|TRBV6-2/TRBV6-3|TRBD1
CASSYDRVNGYTF
TGTGCCAGCAGTTATGACAGGGTTAATGGCTACACCTTC
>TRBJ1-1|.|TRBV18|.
CASSLLDGGSFGTEAFF
TGTGCCAGCTCACTACTCGACGGGGGATCGTTCGGCACTGAAGCTTTCTTT
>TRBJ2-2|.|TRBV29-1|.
CSVEGTANTGELFF
TGCAGCGTTGAAGGGACAGCGAACACCGGGGAGCTGTTTTTT
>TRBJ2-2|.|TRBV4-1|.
CASSQDWGPLPNTGELFF
TGCGCCAGCAGCCAAGATTGGGGGCCCTTACCCAACACCGGGGAGCTGTTTTTT
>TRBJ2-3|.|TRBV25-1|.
CASSKPGAGSTDTQYF
TGTGCCAGCAGCAAGCCAGGGGCAGGGAGCACAGATACGCAGTATTTT
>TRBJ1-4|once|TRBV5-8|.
CASSFGAGATNEKLFF
TGTGCCAGCAGCTTCGGTGCAGGGGCAACTAATGAAAAACTGTTTTTT